This T cell receptor beta chain comes out of a study of T-cell memory formation after mild COVID-19. Study-wide results and caveats: The study found contracting CD4+ clones mainly in CM and EM and contracting CD8+ clones in EMRA. Cross-reactive memory appears to have joined, as suggested by some responding clones showing up in pre-infection memory.

V gave up 4 bases and J gave up 4 bases, with 19 bases separating them. Looked up from germline, CDR1 is SGHVS and CDR2 is FQNEAQ. The CDR3 is 16 residues long. In the case of this clonotype: Its antigen is not known.

TCRdb used MiXCR to reprocess the 5' RACE reads, holding one entry per CDR3 protein. The repertoire includes approximately 240,000 distinct CDR3 sequences, roughly 15% of them detected once, and about 4% sits in the top ten. V usage is TRBV7-8 and J usage is TRBJ1-2; TRBD1 is a possible D gene (5 bases). The sequencing sample was made of PBMCs or a T cell subset sorted from them (not recorded which). The source is a young man who had mild COVID-19 (a few samples of this study predate the infection). Cell type and time point are not known. CDR3: CASSSLSGRRVYGYTF. CDR3 coding DNA: TGTGCCAGCAGCTCGCTCTCAGGGAGGAGGGTCTATGGCTACACCTTC.